This T cell receptor beta chain was sequenced for a study of T cells in Graves' hyperthyroidism and ophthalmopathy (dated by TCRdb to the late 2010s). A note on the overall study: Peripheral blood was sampled at the time of initial diagnosis, prior to any treatment. A discovery cohort of approximately 100 patients, fewer than 50 with Graves' ophthalmopathy and 55 to 60 with stable Graves' hyperthyroidism, was used to find distinguishing TCR V-J signatures. Prospective prediction of ophthalmopathy was tested in an independent validation cohort of fewer than 20 hyperthyroidism patients and around 16 patients who later progressed to ophthalmopathy. The 95 to 100 discovery patients were randomly divided into training and test sets at a 7:3 ratio. Thyroid tissue and blood T-cell repertoires from several Graves' hyperthyroidism patients were also compared in the study. After sampling, hyperthyroidism patients received methimazole starting at 30 mg daily, and ophthalmopathy patients received high-dose intravenous methylprednisolone. According to the paper, TCR Vbeta CDR3 sequencing was carried out on some 140 peripheral blood samples, which came from 40 to 45 ophthalmopathy, some 73 hyperthyroidism and roughly 17 progressor patients.

A patient counted as having stable Graves' hyperthyroidism if no progression to ophthalmopathy occurred over 18 months of follow-up. Hyperthyroidism patients were newly diagnosed, with disease duration under 2 months, and aged 18 to 65 years. The study excluded patients with uncontrolled infections, other autoimmune diseases, pregnancy or lactation. Diagnoses were established on the basis of clinical symptoms, serum thyroxine and TRAb, thyroid ultrasound, and orbital computed tomography. Ficoll-Paque density gradient centrifugation was used to isolate PBMCs from about 10 ml of fresh peripheral blood. Total RNA was extracted using Trizol reagent, and RNA quality was assessed on an Agilent 2100 Bioanalyzer. This clonotype came up many times. The antigen it recognizes is unknown. No base quality values were provided; no much bigger clone lies one nucleotide off. At the junction V is shortened by 6 bases and J by 6 bases, with 17 bases in between. There are 14 amino acids in the CDR3, from cysteine to phenylalanine inclusive. Kept here is only the CDR3 DNA, which spans 42 bases and is read in frame from base 1.

The study at large found these results: No statistical method was used to set the sample size in advance, and investigators knew the group allocation. Most expanded thyroid clonotypes (frequency above 0.001) were also found in blood, which suggests that blood repertoires may mirror thyroid immune responses. A 13 V-J signature model separated ophthalmopathy from stable hyperthyroidism, with just over 85% sensitivity and around 84% specificity in cross-validation and 80%/75% in testing. During validation, the model predicted progression to ophthalmopathy a median of around six months ahead of onset, with approximately 71% sensitivity and 72% to 80% specificity.

The TCR beta CDR3 regions were amplified from the RNA transcripts. The TCR CDR3 was subjected to a first round of RT-PCR using the HTBI primer set and the Qiagen OneStep RT-PCR kit. The libraries were constructed in a second round of multiplex PCR and then size-selected and purified. The libraries were sequenced on an Illumina HiSeq2000 using paired-end 100 bp reads. As for how the authors treated the data: SOAPnuke was used to process the raw data, throwing out any read that contained adapters or uncalled bases, had a mean Phred below 15, or lacked an exact constant-primer or identifier match. High-quality paired reads were merged with COPE v1.2.5, and unique nucleotide sequences were defined as clonotypes. MiTCR v1.1 was used to align the clonotypes against IMGT TRBV, TRBD and TRBJ reference segments. The analysis was restricted to V-J combinations with a frequency above 0.0001, which together covered just over 98% of the repertoires. A TCS score was defined as the ratio between F50 (clonal expansion) and ExV (chaos), using BLOSUM62-based TCRdist between CDR3 peptides within each V-J. Welch's t-statistics and random forest reduced around 520 V-J features to 13, which were used in a naive Bayes classifier (R e1071). TCRdb handled the public reads itself, with Q25 trimming in fastp and clone calling in MiXCR, and kept productive beta chains. Rows with one shared CDR3 protein collapse into an entry with the most common genes and DNA. The V and J calls were determined by TCRdb, not by the authors. This sample holds some 620,000 distinct CDR3 sequences; 15% to 20% were observed only once. The ten largest clones represent 3% to 4% of the sample.

The sequence came from a woman in her 30s with Graves' hyperthyroidism. Sequencing was performed on blood. The chain is made from TRBV12-3 or TRBV12-4 and TRBJ1-1; the D gene is perhaps TRBD1, on 5 matching bases. CDR3 loop: CASSPVGGNPEAFF. The bases are TGTGCCAGCAGCCCCGTCGGGGGAAACCCTGAAGCTTTCTTT.